Presented here are 5 T cell receptor beta chains from one specimen sequenced in a study of cytomegalovirus exposure and HLA in healthy donors. The PCR used 60 Vbeta and 13 Jbeta primers. Profiled with immunoSEQ multiplex PCR; TCRdb holds only in-frame clones, not every one. Of a few hundred thousand clones listed, about 83% were seen once; the top ten hold 15% to 19%. The sample comprised PBMCs. Every receptor here comes from a man aged 35 to 55 in good health and CMV-seronegative.

This chain connects TRBV5-1 to TRBJ1-1, with a weak D call TRBD1 (5 bases). This CDR3 spans 14 amino acids. V gave up 7 bases and J gave up 2 bases, with 15 bases separating them. The germline V gene has CDR1 SGHRS and CDR2 YFSETQ. CDR3 amino acids: CASFQDSLNTEAFF. The DNA for the CDR3 is TGCGCCAGCTTCCAAGACAGCCTAAACACTGAAGCTTTCTTT. Combining the CDR3 with reference TRBV5-1 and TRBJ1-1 gives the whole variable domain KAGVTQTPRYLIKTRGQQVTLSCSPISGHRSVSWYQQTPGQGLQFLFEYFSETQRNKGNFPGRFSGRQFSNSRSEMNVSTLELGDSALYLCASFQDSLNTEAFFGQGTRLTVV.

The rearrangement links TRBV10-3 to TRBJ1-2; 9 bases are shared with TRBD1. CDR1 and CDR2 (germline): ENHRY, SYGVKD. V lost 3 bases to trimming and J lost 5 bases; unmatched junction nucleotides: 7. This CDR3 comprises 15 residues. The CDR3 sequence is CAISDYTGQGYGYTF. In DNA, the CDR3 is TGTGCCATCAGTGATTATACGGGACAGGGTTATGGCTACACCTTC.

This chain connects TRBV18 to TRBJ2-7; TRBD1 aligns across 7 bases. J lost 6 bases, V lost 2 bases, and 7 bases had no gene match. The CDR3 is 14 amino acids. Germline CDR1 reads KGHSH; CDR2 reads LQKENI. The CDR3 region is CASSPTGQPPEQYF. CDR3 sequence (DNA): TGTGCCAGCTCACCAACGGGACAGCCTCCCGAGCAGTACTTC.

This chain links TRBV5-1 with TRBJ2-7; D is perhaps TRBD1 (6 bases). Germline assignment: CDR1 SGHRS and CDR2 YFSETQ. V dropped 4 bases and J dropped 2 bases, with 10 bases sitting between them. The length of the CDR3 is 13 residues. As DNA, the CDR3 is TGCGCCAGCAGCCTGGACAGCCCCTACGAGCAGTACTTC. Amino acid sequence: CASSLDSPYEQYF.

The V and J genes are TRBV7-2 and TRBJ2-5; 10 bases agree with TRBD2. This CDR3 is 14 amino acids long. Germline-derived CDR1 and CDR2 are SGHTA and FQGNSA. The junction had 4 bases not matched to a gene; V was cut back by 8 bases and J by 1 base. The CDR3, as DNA: TGTGCCAGCGCTAGCGGGGGCCTCCAAGAGACCCAGTACTTC. It yields the protein CASASGGLQETQYF. The full variable domain, completed using reference TRBV7-2 and TRBJ2-5, is GAGVSQSPSNKVTEKGKDVELRCDPISGHTALYWYRQSLGQGLEFLIYFQGNSAPDKSGLPSDRFSAERTGGSVSTLTIQRTQQEDSAVYLCASASGGLQETQYFGPGTRLLVL.